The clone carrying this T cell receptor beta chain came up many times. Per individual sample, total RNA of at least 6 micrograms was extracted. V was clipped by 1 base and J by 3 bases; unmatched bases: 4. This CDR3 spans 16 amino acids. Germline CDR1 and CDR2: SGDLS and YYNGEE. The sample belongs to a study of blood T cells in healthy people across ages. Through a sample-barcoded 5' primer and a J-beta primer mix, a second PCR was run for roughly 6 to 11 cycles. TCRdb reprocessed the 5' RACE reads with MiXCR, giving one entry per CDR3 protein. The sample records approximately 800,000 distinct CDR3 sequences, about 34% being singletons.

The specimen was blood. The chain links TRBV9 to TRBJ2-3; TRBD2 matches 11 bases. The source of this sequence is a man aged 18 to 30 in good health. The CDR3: CASSVLAGGLTDTQYF. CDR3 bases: TGTGCCAGCAGCGTACTAGCGGGGGGATTAACAGATACGCAGTATTTT. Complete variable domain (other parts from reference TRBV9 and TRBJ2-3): DSGVTQTPKHLITATGQRVTLRCSPRSGDLSVYWYQQSLDQGLQFLIQYYNGEERAKGNILERFSAQQFPDLHSELNLSSLELGDSALYFCASSVLAGGLTDTQYFGPGTRLTVL.